This entry describes one T cell receptor (beta chain). This CDR3 is built from 15 residues. Germline CDR1 is DFQATT and CDR2 is SNEGSKA (reference sequence). Trimming at V came to 6 bases and at J to 6 bases, leaving 9 bases not matched to a gene. This specimen belongs to a study of spatial heterogeneity in lung cancer. Via MiXCR, TCRdb re-called the 5' RACE reads, giving one row per CDR3 protein. The sample shows roughly 8,500 distinct CDR3 sequences, 15% of them seen only once. The time point was: sample taken at primary tumor resection. Frozen PBMC, nontumor lung or tumor provided whole RNA, which was sequenced unsorted.

The starting material was normal lung tissue next to the tumor, obtained at surgery. This sequence was found in a male donor with early-stage non-small cell lung cancer. The chain combines TRBV20-1 with TRBJ2-3; 13 positions agree with TRBD2. The CDR3 reads CSAGTSGTHTDTQYF. CDR3 nucleotides: TGCAGTGCAGGGACTAGCGGGACCCACACCGATACGCAGTATTTT.